What follows are 9 T cell receptor beta chains derived from one specimen sequenced in a study of blood T cell repertoires in COVID-19. Produced via immunoSEQ multiplex PCR; TCRdb's table is partial and in-frame only. The table has about 22,000 clones, more than 85% seen once. Sequenced input: peripheral blood. The receptors shown here come from a woman in her 70s with active COVID-19.

The chain employs TRBV7-9 and TRBJ2-7; 10 positions agree with TRBD2. The CDR3 is 15 residues long. Looked up from germline, CDR1 is SEHNR and CDR2 is FQNEAQ (reference sequence). With 5 bases clipped from V and 2 bases from J, the junction kept 6 bases outside the gene matches. The CDR3 reads CASSPGLAETYEQYF. As DNA, the CDR3 is TGTGCCAGCAGCCCAGGACTAGCGGAAACCTACGAGCAGTACTTC. The entire variable domain, with the rest obtained from reference TRBV7-9 and TRBJ2-7, is as follows: DTGVSQNPRHKITKRGQNVTFRCDPISEHNRLYWYRQTLGQGPEFLTYFQNEAQLEKSRLLSDRFSAERPKGSFSTLEIQRTEQGDSAMYLCASSPGLAETYEQYFGPGTRLTVT.

The CDR3 nucleotides read TGTGCCAGCAGCGCGGGGGCTACGGTCTACGAGCAGTACTTC. Its translation is CASSAGATVYEQYF. V is TRBV14 and J is TRBJ2-7, with D maybe TRBD2 (7 bases). Trimming cost V 5 bases and J 3 bases, with 14 bases left between them. This CDR3 region has 14 residues. CDR1 is SGHDN and CDR2 is FVKESK in the germline V gene.

The rearrangement uses TRBV2 and TRBJ2-3, with a possible D match to TRBD1 (6 bases). From germline, CDR1 is SNHLY and CDR2 FYNNEI. Deletions cut 5 bases from V and 2 bases from J, with 14 bases between. The CDR3 is 15 residues long. The CDR3 DNA reads as TGTGCCAGCAGTACCGTAACAGGGAACACAGATACGCAGTATTTT. Translation: CASSTVTGNTDTQYF.

The chain links TRBV5-6 to TRBJ1-3; D perhaps matches TRBD1 (5 bases). Trimming cost V 4 bases and J 0 bases, with 14 bases left between them. This CDR3 is 16 amino acids long. Germline V gene sequence: CDR1 SGHDT, CDR2 YYEEEE. The CDR3 DNA reads as TGTGCCAGCAGCCGGCGGGACCGAAACTCTGGAAACACCATATATTTT. This gives the protein CASSRRDRNSGNTIYF. The full variable domain, in which reference TRBV5-6 and TRBJ1-3 provide the parts outside the CDR3, is DAGVTQSPTHLIKTRGQQVTLRCSPKSGHDTVSWYQQALGQGPQFIFQYYEEEERQRGNFPDRFSGHQFPNYSSELNVNALLLGDSALYLCASSRRDRNSGNTIYFGEGSWLTVV.

This chain links TRBV28 with TRBJ2-7; D is perhaps TRBD1 (6 bases). CDR1 and CDR2 from the germline V gene are MDHEN and SYDVKM. This CDR3 region has 13 residues. Between the trimmed V and J ends, which lost 4 bases and 3 bases, there was a span of 10 bases. CDR3 loop: CASSSTGFYEQYF. Here the CDR3 DNA reads TGTGCCAGCAGTTCGACAGGTTTCTACGAGCAGTACTTC.

The CDR3 sequence is CASSLTAATEAFF. DNA of the CDR3: TGTGCCAGCAGCTTAACAGCCGCCACTGAAGCTTTCTTT. The genes are TRBV5-5 and TRBJ1-1; D ambiguous. Germline CDR1 reads SGHKS; CDR2 reads YYEKEE (reference sequence). Trimming removed 2 bases from V and 4 bases from J, with 9 bases in between. The CDR3 runs to 13 residues.

This rearrangement joins TRBV7-9 to TRBJ2-7; D is perhaps TRBD1 (5 bases). Trimming took 5 bases from V and 1 from J, leaving 18 bases between them. Germline assignment: CDR1 SEHNR and CDR2 FQNEAQ (reference sequence). The CDR3 has 16 amino acids. The chain's CDR3 is CASSKGQNVLSYEQYF. The CDR3 nucleotides are TGTGCCAGCAGCAAGGGGCAGAACGTATTATCCTACGAGCAGTACTTC.

The chain links TRBV9 to TRBJ2-3, with TRBD1 matching 7 bases. Losses at the gene ends were 3 bases for V and 3 bases for J; bases not matched to a gene: 16. Germline V lookup: CDR1 SGDLS, CDR2 YYNGEE. The CDR3 is made up of 18 amino acids. In DNA, the CDR3 is TGTGCCAGCAGCGCACTCCTGACAGGGCCTGGGCTTACAGATACGCAGTATTTT. Encoded protein: CASSALLTGPGLTDTQYF.

CDR3 sequence: CASSLSRQYGYTF. The CDR3, as DNA: TGTGCCAGCAGTTTATCGAGGCAGTATGGCTACACCTTC. The gene calls are TRBV27 and TRBJ1-2; D not resolved. V was shortened by 0 bases and J by 5 bases, with 7 bases between the two germline ends. Germline V gene lookup returns CDR1 MNHEY and CDR2 SMNVEV (reference sequence). CDR3 length: 13 residues.